The 22 T cell receptor beta chains below all came from one sample that was sequenced in a study of PD-L1 blockade in urothelial cancer. Assay used: immunoSEQ multiplex PCR; TCRdb lists only in-frame clones, some missing. The data contain under 40,000 clones, approximately 90% of them singletons. The starting material was PBMCs, obtained around atezolizumab (anti-PD-L1) treatment. The source of these receptors is a man aged 70-80 years with urothelial cancer.

The chain has TRBV7-6 and TRBJ2-3; 8 bases are a match to TRBD2. The CDR3 has 16 amino acids. The V segment lost 1 base and the J segment 2 bases; nucleotides outside the gene matches: 5. Germline CDR1 reads SGHVS; CDR2 reads FNYEAQ. The CDR3 reads CASSLGAGVATDTQYF. DNA for the CDR3: TGTGCCAGCAGCTTAGGAGCGGGAGTAGCCACAGATACGCAGTATTTT.

This clone was detected once. One junction end disagrees with the germline gene, perhaps due to a read error. V usage is TRBV6-6 and J usage is TRBJ2-5, with 8 bases lining up with TRBD1. This CDR3 is built from 12 residues. Germline assignment: CDR1 MNHNY and CDR2 SVGAGI (reference sequence). DNA of the CDR3: TGTGCCAGCAACACCCTTACAGGGGGTGTAAACTTC. Its translation: CASNTLTGGVNF.

The V call is TRBV28, the J call TRBJ1-1; D not certain. The CDR3 extends over 12 amino acids. The germline CDR1 and CDR2 sequences are MDHEN and SYDVKM. The V end was cut by 3 bases, the J end by 8 bases, with 10 bases between. CDR3 region: CASSLPGIEAFF. The CDR3 nucleotides read TGTGCCAGCAGTTTGCCCGGGATCGAAGCTTTCTTT.

The chain joins TRBV27 to TRBJ2-1, with TRBD1 identical over 7 bases. The CDR3 has 15 amino acids. V lost 9 bases, J lost 2 bases, and 10 bases stayed unmatched. CDR1 and CDR2 (germline): MNHEY, SMNVEV (reference sequence). CDR3 coding DNA: TGTGCCAGTTCCCCCGGGACAGAGACCTACAATGAGCAGTTCTTC. Translated: CASSPGTETYNEQFF.

The genes are TRBV7-8 and TRBJ2-7; 12 positions agree with TRBD1. The CDR3 length is 14 residues. Trimming cost V 4 bases and J 9 bases; bases outside gene matches: 7. Per the germline V gene, CDR1 is SGHVS and CDR2 is FQNEAQ. The CDR3 loop is CASSSTGTGGRQYF. The CDR3 bases are TGTGCCAGCAGCTCTACCGGGACAGGGGGCCGGCAGTACTTC.

This clone was seen only once. The chain recombines TRBV28 with TRBJ1-4; 7 nucleotides agree with TRBD1. CDR3 length: 17 residues. V dropped 2 bases and J dropped 0; count of bases not matched to a gene: 6. Germline-derived CDR1 and CDR2 are MDHEN and SYDVKM. DNA for the CDR3: TGTGCCAGCAGTTTAACAGGGGCCACTGCAACTAATGAAAAACTGTTTTTT. Translated: CASSLTGATATNEKLFF.

This rearrangement joins TRBV6-6 to TRBJ2-6; 7 nucleotides match TRBD1. V was pared by 11 bases and J by 3 bases, with 13 bases of the junction left unmatched. CDR3 length: 16 residues. CDR1 MNHNY and CDR2 SVGAGI come from the germline V gene (reference sequence). Here the CDR3 reads CALSGTALGGANVLTF. DNA for the CDR3: TGTGCCTTATCCGGGACAGCCTTGGGTGGGGCCAACGTCCTGACTTTC.

This chain joins TRBV15 and TRBJ2-3; D unresolved. The CDR3 consists of 14 residues. V lost 1 base to trimming and J lost 2 bases, with 7 bases between them. Germline values: CDR1 LNHNV, CDR2 YYDKDF (reference sequence). The CDR3 DNA reads as TGTGCCACCAGCAGAGCCAGATACACAGATACGCAGTATTTT. Translating it yields CATSRARYTDTQYF.

The chain recombines TRBV19 with TRBJ2-6; D gene unclear. The length of the CDR3 is 16 residues. V was clipped by 7 bases and J by 7 bases, with 20 bases between them. Germline CDR1 reads LNHDA; CDR2 reads SQIVND (reference sequence). CDR3 sequence reads: CASTIAVASRANVLTF. Here the CDR3 DNA reads TGTGCCAGTACCATAGCTGTAGCCTCTCGCGCCAACGTCCTGACTTTC.

The CDR3 DNA follows: TGCGCCAGCAGCATAGGGACAGGCAATCAGCCCCAGCATTTT. Protein: CASSIGTGNQPQHF. The V gene is TRBV5-1, the J gene TRBJ1-5; 7 positions agree with TRBD1. V shed 4 bases and J 2 bases; nucleotides not matched to a gene: 3. The CDR3 is 14 amino acids. Germline V gene data show CDR1 as SGHRS and CDR2 as YFSETQ.

The chain employs TRBV9 and TRBJ2-7; a weak D match, TRBD2 (7 bases). Trimming removed 0 bases from V and 4 bases from J, with 23 bases in between. Germline values: CDR1 SGDLS, CDR2 YYNGEE. CDR3 length: 18 amino acids. The CDR3 protein is CASSVGASRGTTLYEQYF. The CDR3 nucleotides are TGTGCCAGCAGCGTAGGTGCTAGTAGGGGGACTACTCTGTACGAGCAGTACTTC. The full variable domain, its missing parts supplied by reference TRBV9 and TRBJ2-7, is DSGVTQTPKHLITATGQRVTLRCSPRSGDLSVYWYQQSLDQGLQFLIQYYNGEERAKGNILERFSAQQFPDLHSELNLSSLELGDSALYFCASSVGASRGTTLYEQYFGPGTRLTVT.

The chain combines TRBV19 with TRBJ2-7, with TRBD2 matching 8 bases. The V gene end was trimmed by 5 bases and the J gene end by 2 bases; junction bases not matched to a gene: 11. The germline V gene has CDR1 LNHDA and CDR2 SQIVND (reference sequence). The CDR3 is 16 amino acids. DNA of the CDR3: TGTGCCAGTAGTTCCCCTGAGGCGGGAGGCCCCTACGAGCAGTACTTC. Its protein is CASSSPEAGGPYEQYF.

The V call is TRBV5-6, the J call TRBJ2-1; TRBD2 might be the D (7 bases). V gave up 0 bases and J gave up 0 bases, with 10 bases separating them. This CDR3 region has 16 residues. CDR1 is SGHDT and CDR2 is YYEEEE in the germline V gene. The CDR3 spells CASSLGGGSSYNEQFF. The CDR3 DNA sequence: TGTGCCAGCAGCTTGGGCGGGGGCAGCTCCTACAATGAGCAGTTCTTC.

This rearrangement joins TRBV28 to TRBJ1-2; 7 nucleotides match TRBD1. The CDR3 totals 15 residues. Germline V CDR1 and CDR2: MDHEN, SYDVKM. The V and J ends lost 3 bases and 4 bases, in that order; junction bases with no gene match: 8. Written as DNA, the CDR3 is TGTGCCAGCAGTTTCCGGGACAGATTTATCTATGGCTACACCTTC. The encoded protein is CASSFRDRFIYGYTF.

The chain couples TRBV10-3 to TRBJ1-4, with unresolved D. V was pared by 11 bases and J by 5 bases, with 18 bases between. The CDR3 runs 14 residues. From germline, CDR1 is ENHRY and CDR2 SYGVKD. CDR3 amino acids: CASHPEWSNEKLFF. DNA for the CDR3: TGTGCCTCCCACCCCGAGTGGTCGAATGAAAAACTGTTTTTT.

V gene TRBV11-2 combines with J gene TRBJ2-1, with TRBD1 as a possible D gene (6 bases). The germline V and J ends were trimmed by 5 bases and 4 bases, with 12 bases remaining between them. Germline V CDR1 and CDR2: SGHAT, FQNNGV. This CDR3 spans 14 amino acids. The CDR3 region is CASSLSTGYNEQFF. The CDR3 DNA follows: TGTGCCAGCAGCCTCAGCACAGGGTACAATGAGCAGTTCTTC.

The table lists this clone with a count of one. The rearrangement joins TRBV11-2 to TRBJ2-1; 8 positions agree with TRBD2. V was clipped by 2 bases and J by 4 bases; unmatched bases: 4. CDR3 length: 15 residues. Germline CDR1 reads SGHAT; CDR2 reads FQNNGV. The chain's CDR3 is CASSLNSGSYNEQFF. CDR3 in DNA: TGTGCCAGCAGCTTAAACAGCGGGAGTTACAATGAGCAGTTCTTC.

The chain recombines TRBV7-3 with TRBJ2-7, with TRBD2 matching 9 bases. Germline V gene data show CDR1 as SGHTA and CDR2 as FQGTGA. V lost 2 bases, J lost 5 bases, and 1 base stayed unmatched. The CDR3 is 13 residues long. This chain's CDR3 is CASSLVAGDEQYF. The CDR3 DNA is TGTGCCAGCAGCTTAGTAGCGGGAGACGAGCAGTACTTC.

The V call is TRBV11-2, the J call TRBJ2-1, with 11 bases matching TRBD2. CDR3 length equals 18 residues. CDR1 and CDR2 from the germline V gene are SGHAT and FQNNGV. J lost 0 bases, V lost 4 bases, and 8 bases had no gene match. The CDR3 protein is CASSSSGRPLSSYNEQFF. CDR3 bases: TGTGCCAGCAGCTCTAGCGGGAGGCCGCTCAGCTCCTACAATGAGCAGTTCTTC.

The rearrangement uses TRBV5-6 and TRBJ2-7; a possible D gene is TRBD2 (6 bases). Trimming pared 2 bases from V and 1 base from J, leaving 19 bases between. Germline V CDR1 and CDR2: SGHDT, YYEEEE. This CDR3 region has 17 residues. The CDR3: CASSFRGLGGGSYEQYF. CDR3 in DNA: TGTGCCAGCAGCTTCAGAGGCCTGGGAGGAGGGTCCTACGAGCAGTACTTC.

This chain joins TRBV5-4 and TRBJ2-1; possible D gene TRBD2, 7 bases. CDR1 is SGHNT, CDR2 YYREEE, per germline (reference sequence). Trimming stripped 0 bases from V and 6 bases from J, with 10 bases between. This CDR3 spans 14 amino acids. The CDR3 sequence is CASSLGGGLNEQFF. The CDR3 DNA reads TGTGCCAGCAGCTTGGGGGGGGGCCTCAATGAGCAGTTCTTC.

V gene TRBV6-5 combines with J gene TRBJ2-5, with D maybe TRBD2 (6 bases). CDR3 length: 14 amino acids. Germline assignment: CDR1 MNHEY and CDR2 SVGAGI. V lost 6 bases to trimming and J lost 4 bases, with 15 bases between them. Here the CDR3 reads CASRATSRSETQYF. CDR3 nucleotide sequence: TGTGCCAGCAGAGCGACTAGTCGGTCAGAGACCCAGTACTTC.